Following are 9 T cell receptor beta chains from one sample sequenced in a study of identical twins. TCRdb analysed the 5' RACE reads with MiXCR anew, one entry per CDR3 protein. The sample includes about 690,000 distinct CDR3 sequences, around 5.7% of them seen just once. The sample taken for sequencing was naive T cells sorted from blood. These receptors originate from a man younger than 30 in good health.

This clonotype was seen at least ten times. The chain is built from TRBV4-3 and TRBJ2-4; the match to TRBD1 covers 12 bases. This CDR3 has 16 residues. Unmatched junction bases numbered 7, after V lost 3 bases and J lost 7 bases. Germline CDR1 reads LGHNA; CDR2 reads YSLEER. CDR3 loop: CASSQAGTGGSNIQYF. For the CDR3, the DNA is TGCGCCAGCAGCCAGGCTGGGACAGGGGGCTCGAACATTCAGTACTTC.

This clonotype showed up just a few times. V and J are TRBV18 and TRBJ1-1; the match to TRBD1 covers 7 bases. This CDR3 contains 12 residues. The ends lost 6 bases at V and 4 bases at J; junction bases unmatched: 2. Germline CDR1 reads KGHSH; CDR2 reads LQKENI. CDR3 loop: CASSNRGTEAFF. The CDR3 region has the DNA TGTGCCAGCTCCAACAGGGGCACTGAAGCTTTCTTT.

This clonotype was counted a few times. The V gene is TRBV6-2 or TRBV6-3, the J gene TRBJ1-3; D unresolved. Trimming removed 2 bases at V and 0 bases at J, with 11 bases between. Germline CDR1 reads MNHEY; CDR2 reads SVGEGT. This CDR3 has 16 residues. The CDR3 is CASSYASKTSGNTIYF. The CDR3 DNA is TGTGCCAGCAGTTACGCGTCGAAGACCTCTGGAAACACCATATATTTT.

This clonotype was seen ten or more times. The CDR3 is CSVDRPVSGYTF. The CDR3 DNA reads as TGCAGCGTTGATAGGCCAGTTTCCGGCTACACCTTC. The chain has TRBV29-1 and TRBJ1-2; D is undetermined. Trimming pared 3 bases from V and 8 bases from J, leaving 13 bases between. The germline gives CDR1 SQVTM, CDR2 ANQGSEA. The CDR3 contains 12 residues.

This clonotype came up many times. The chain links TRBV29-1 to TRBJ1-2, with D maybe TRBD1 (6 bases). Between the trimmed V and J ends, which lost 8 bases and 2 bases, there was a span of 12 bases. Looked up from germline, CDR1 is SQVTM and CDR2 is ANQGSEA. This CDR3 has 12 amino acids. This CDR3 is CSSEGGNYGYTF. The CDR3 DNA reads TGCAGCTCGGAGGGGGGCAACTATGGCTACACCTTC.

This clonotype appeared many times. The genes are TRBV15 and TRBJ2-1; 9 bases fit TRBD2. V lost 5 bases and J lost 8; bases outside the gene matches: 10. The CDR3 sequence is 15 residues long. Per the germline V gene, CDR1 is LNHNV and CDR2 is YYDKDF (reference sequence). The CDR3 region is CATSEEGLAGDEQFF. As DNA, the CDR3 is TGTGCCACCAGCGAGGAGGGACTAGCAGGCGATGAGCAGTTCTTC.

The J gene is TRBJ1-2, the V gene TRBV20-1; a weak D match, TRBD1 (6 bases). The V gene's germline CDR1 is DFQATT and CDR2 SNEGSKA (reference sequence). The length of the CDR3 is 16 residues. V was clipped by 0 bases and J by 3 bases, with 17 bases between them. CDR3 loop: CSARDLAQGPYYGYTF. CDR3 sequence (DNA): TGCAGTGCTAGAGATCTAGCCCAGGGGCCCTACTATGGCTACACCTTC.

V gene TRBV5-1 combines with J gene TRBJ1-5; weak D call: TRBD1 (5 bases). Trimming left V 4 bases short and J 4 bases short, with 15 bases between. From germline, CDR1 is SGHRS and CDR2 YFSETQ. The CDR3 loop spans 15 amino acids. Written as DNA, the CDR3 is TGCGCCAGCAGCCCAGGGACGATTTCAAATCAGCCCCAGCATTTT. The encoded protein is CASSPGTISNQPQHF.

This clonotype was counted between two and nine times. This sequence joins TRBV11-3 and TRBJ2-3; D not certain. The CDR3 extends over 14 amino acids. Per the germline V gene, CDR1 is SGHNT and CDR2 is YENEEA. V gave up 0 bases and J gave up 3 bases, with 7 bases separating them. In DNA, the CDR3 is TGTGCCAGCAGCTTAGAGTCCGTAACAGATACGCAGTATTTT. Residues: CASSLESVTDTQYF.